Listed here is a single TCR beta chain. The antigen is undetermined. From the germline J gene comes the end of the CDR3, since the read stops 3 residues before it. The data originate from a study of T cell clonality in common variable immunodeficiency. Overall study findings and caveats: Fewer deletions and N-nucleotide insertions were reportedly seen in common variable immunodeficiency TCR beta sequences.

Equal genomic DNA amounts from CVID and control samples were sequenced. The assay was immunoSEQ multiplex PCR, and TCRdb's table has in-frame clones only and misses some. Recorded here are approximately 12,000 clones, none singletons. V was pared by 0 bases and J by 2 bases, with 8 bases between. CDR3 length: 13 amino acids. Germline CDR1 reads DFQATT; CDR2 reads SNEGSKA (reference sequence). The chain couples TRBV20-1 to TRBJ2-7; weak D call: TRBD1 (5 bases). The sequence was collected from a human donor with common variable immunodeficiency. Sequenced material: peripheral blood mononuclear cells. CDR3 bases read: TGCAGTGCTAGAGAAGGGGAACCCTACGAG. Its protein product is CSAREGEPYE. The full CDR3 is CSAREGEPYEQYF.